Listed below are T cell receptor beta chains from one sample, sequenced in a study of blood T cell repertoires in COVID-19. Sequencing was performed with immunoSEQ multiplex PCR; in TCRdb, only in-frame clones are kept and a portion is missing. The data show 140,000 or so clones, around 90% seen once. The specimen sequenced was peripheral blood. The receptors here all came from a woman older than 75 with acute or convalescent COVID-19. Both conserved end residues are part of each CDR3. A D gene is named only where the DNA matches it firmly. Clone size appears in some rows only: once, few, many, or a class for an expanded clone.

abundance | j_gene | v_gene | d_gene | CDR3aa | CDR3nt
NA | TRBJ2-3 | TRBV3-1/TRBV3-2 | NA | CASSHLGLVSDTQYF | TGTGCCAGCAGCCACCTCGGACTGGTCTCGGATACGCAGTATTTT
NA | TRBJ2-2 | TRBV18 | NA | CASSPPETGYTGELFF | TGTGCCAGCTCACCACCAGAGACAGGTTACACCGGGGAGCTGTTTTTT
NA | TRBJ1-3 | TRBV15 | NA | CATSRDNRVSGNTIYF | TGTGCCACCAGCAGAGATAATCGAGTCTCTGGAAACACCATATATTTT
once | TRBJ2-1 | TRBV3-1/TRBV3-2 | NA | CASSQDTGASEQFF | TGTGCCAGCAGCCAAGATACGGGTGCAAGTGAGCAGTTCTTC
NA | TRBJ1-3 | TRBV7-9 | NA | CASSPPGAKIYF | TGTGCCAGCAGCCCCCCAGGGGCCAAGATATATTTT
NA | TRBJ2-2 | TRBV4-2 | TRBD2 | CASKLGTSNPGELFF | TGTGCCAGCAAACTCGGGACTAGCAACCCCGGGGAGCTGTTTTTT
NA | TRBJ1-2 | TRBV30 | NA | CAFTKGLYGYTF | TGTGCCTTTACAAAGGGGTTATATGGCTACACCTTC
NA | TRBJ1-3 | TRBV7-2 | NA | CASSLAGTSSGNTIYF | TGTGCCAGCAGCTTAGCCGGGACATCCTCTGGAAACACCATATATTTT
NA | TRBJ1-4 | TRBV5-1 | TRBD1 | CASSSSGTGDEKLFF | TGCGCCAGCAGCTCCTCCGGGACAGGGGATGAAAAACTGTTTTTT
NA | TRBJ2-1 | TRBV18 | NA | CASSPLGTSKVNEQFF | TGTGCCAGCTCACCGCTAGGGACTTCGAAGGTAAATGAGCAGTTCTTC
NA | TRBJ1-5 | TRBV15 | NA | CATSRDRDNQPQHF | TGTGCCACCAGCAGAGACAGGGACAACCAGCCCCAGCATTTT
NA | TRBJ2-1 | TRBV5-1 | NA | CASSLGGSTYNEQFF | TGCGCCAGCAGCTTGGGGGGCAGTACATACAATGAGCAGTTCTTC
NA | TRBJ2-1 | TRBV18 | NA | CASSPGTGDEQFF | TGTGCCAGCTCACCAGGGACGGGGGATGAGCAGTTCTTC
NA | TRBJ1-2 | TRBV18 | NA | CASSPGKGPDYGYTF | TGTGCCAGCTCACCAGGAAAGGGGCCCGACTATGGCTACACCTTC
NA | TRBJ1-1 | TRBV10-2 | NA | CASSRGGLDTEAFF | TGCGCCAGCAGTCGGGGGGGCTTGGACACTGAAGCTTTCTTT
NA | TRBJ2-1 | TRBV7-2 | TRBD2 | CASSFTSGTYSYNEQFF | TGTGCCAGCAGCTTTACTAGCGGGACTTATTCCTACAATGAGCAGTTCTTC